The source of this T cell receptor (beta chain) is a study of CD8+CD57+ T cells in acquired aplastic anemia. A few counts support this clonotype. Its target is not known. By flow cytometry, patients selected for sequencing had shown an expansion of CD8+CD57+ cells. The patients all had a severe acquired aplastic anemia diagnosis. Study-wide points: Fewer than 35 sequences, all CD8+ CDR3, were shared between patients and controls. Patients and healthy controls showed no significant CD8+ Simpson's diversity difference.

Genomic DNA, serving as template, underwent TCR beta VDJ and CDR3 profiling. Using its own MiXCR run on the reads, TCRdb lists one record per CDR3 protein. The table records around 290,000 distinct CDR3 sequences, about 50% of them present only once. The V gene lost 2 bases and the J gene lost 0 bases, with 12 bases spanning the gap. Germline loops: CDR1 KGHSH, CDR2 LQKENI. The CDR3 sequence is 16 residues long. This clonotype was obtained from a human donor with aplastic anemia. Source material: sorted CD4+, CD8+, or CD8+CD57+ T cells (not recorded which) from PBMCs. The V call is TRBV18, the J call TRBJ2-3; D ambiguous. This CDR3 is CASSPSWLTSTDTQYF. In DNA form, the CDR3 reads TGTGCCAGCTCACCATCCTGGCTCACTAGCACAGATACGCAGTATTTT. Filled out from reference TRBV18 and TRBJ2-3, the complete variable domain reads NAGVMQNPRHLVRRRGQEARLRCSPMKGHSHVYWYRQLPEEGLKFMVYLQKENIIDESGMPKERFSAEFPKEGPSILRIQQVVRGDSAAYFCASSPSWLTSTDTQYFGPGTRLTVL.